This paragraph covers one T cell receptor beta chain sequence. Its antigen is unidentified. The CDR3 consists of 18 residues. This entry is derived from a study of T cell changes during pregnancy in multiple sclerosis. Here immunoSEQ multiplex PCR was the method, and the copy in TCRdb shows in-frame clones only, minus some. This table has under 200 clones, over 50% appearing once. This clonotype was sampled from a female patient with multiple sclerosis, enrolled in a pregnancy study. Some clones in this sample may be carry-over from other donors' samples. J is TRBJ2-6 and V is TRBV1. TRBV1 is tagged as a pseudogene. Input material: cultured CD4+ T cells. DNA for the CDR3: TGCACCAGCAGTTGCTACGGTTTGTGCACAAGTCGGGCCAACGTCCTGACTTTC. Translating gives CTSSCYGLCTSRANVLTF.